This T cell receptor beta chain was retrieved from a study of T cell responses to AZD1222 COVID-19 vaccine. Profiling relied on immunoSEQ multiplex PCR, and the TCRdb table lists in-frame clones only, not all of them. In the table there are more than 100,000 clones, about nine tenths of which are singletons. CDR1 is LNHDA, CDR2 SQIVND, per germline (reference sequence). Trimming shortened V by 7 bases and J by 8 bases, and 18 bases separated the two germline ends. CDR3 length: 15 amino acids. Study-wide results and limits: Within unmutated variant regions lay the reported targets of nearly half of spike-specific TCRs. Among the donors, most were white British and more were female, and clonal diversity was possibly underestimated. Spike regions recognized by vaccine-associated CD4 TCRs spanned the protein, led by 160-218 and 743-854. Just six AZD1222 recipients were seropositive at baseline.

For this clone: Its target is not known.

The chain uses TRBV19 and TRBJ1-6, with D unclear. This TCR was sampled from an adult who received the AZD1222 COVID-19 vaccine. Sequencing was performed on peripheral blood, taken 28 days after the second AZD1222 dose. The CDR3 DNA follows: TGTGCCAGTACCGAACCCGGGTTGTCGCATTCACCCCTCCACTTT. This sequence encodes CASTEPGLSHSPLHF.